The rows below give T cell receptor delta chains drawn from one sample of a study of gamma-delta chains in newborns, infants, children. TCRdb reanalysed the reads with CATT. The sample has around 6,000 delta-chain clones, approximately 1.9% seen once. Sequencing was done on a sample of blood. All receptors come from a child who was a newborn, infant or young child, either healthy, febrile or measles-vaccinated (not recorded which). Both conserved end residues are part of each CDR3. Each record gives: J gene, D gene, V gene, clone size, CDR3 protein, CDR3 DNA. A D gene is named only where the DNA matches it firmly. Where a row states a size, it is once, few, many or the class of an expanded clone; other rows omit it.

>TRDJ3|TRDD3|TRDV2|medium-sized
CACDILGDISWDTRQMFF
TGTGCCTGTGACATACTGGGGGATATTTCCTGGGACACCCGACAGATGTTTTTC
>TRDJ3|TRDD3|TRDV2|few
CARDTVLGDTPPPWDTRQMFF
TGTGCCCGTGACACCGTACTGGGGGATACGCCCCCCCCCTGGGACACCCGACAGATGTTTTTC
>TRDJ1|TRDD3|TRDV1|medium-sized
CALGERPATGGYLGLFTDKLIF
TGTGCTCTTGGGGAACGTCCCGCGACTGGGGGATACCTCGGACTATTTACCGATAAACTCATCTTT
>TRDJ3|NA|TRDV2|medium-sized
CACDTAGGSSWDTRQMFF
TGTGCCTGTGACACCGCCGGGGGCTCCTCCTGGGACACCCGACAGATGTTTTTC
>TRDJ3|TRDD3|TRDV2|medium-sized
CACDTVYWGSSWDTRQMFF
TGTGCCTGTGACACCGTGTACTGGGGGAGCTCCTGGGACACCCGACAGATGTTTTTC
>TRDJ2|NA|TRDV2|NA
CACDTVGATVAHLFF
TGTGCCTGTGACACCGTGGGGGCTACAGTGGCACACCTCTTCTTT
>TRDJ3|NA|TRDV2|NA
CACDSILWGASSWDTRQMFF
TGTGCCTGTGACTCGATCCTTTGGGGGGCGAGCTCCTGGGACACCCGCCAGATGTTTTTC
>TRDJ3|TRDD3|TRDV2|medium-sized
CACDSTGGYASWDTRQMFF
TGTGCCTGTGACAGTACTGGGGGATACGCCTCCTGGGACACCCGACAGATGTTTTTC
>TRDJ1|TRDD3|TRDV1|medium-sized
CALGELPLGERLYTDKLIF
TGTGCTCTTGGGGAACTACCGCTGGGGGAGAGATTGTACACCGATAAACTCATCTTT
>TRDJ3|NA|TRDV2|NA
CACDTVGAWVRSSWDTRQMFF
TGTGCCTGTGACACCGTAGGTGCCTGGGTTCGGAGCTCCTGGGACACCCGACAGATGTTTTTC